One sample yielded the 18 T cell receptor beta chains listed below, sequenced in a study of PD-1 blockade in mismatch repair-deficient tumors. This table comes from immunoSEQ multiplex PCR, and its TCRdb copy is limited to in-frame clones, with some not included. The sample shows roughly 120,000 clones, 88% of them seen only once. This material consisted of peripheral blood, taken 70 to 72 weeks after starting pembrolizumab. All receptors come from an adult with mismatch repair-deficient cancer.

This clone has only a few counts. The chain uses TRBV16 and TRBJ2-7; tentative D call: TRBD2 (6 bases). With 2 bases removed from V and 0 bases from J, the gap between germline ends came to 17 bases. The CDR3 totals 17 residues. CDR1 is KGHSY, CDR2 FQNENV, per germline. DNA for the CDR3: TGTGCCAGCAGCCAAAGGAGGGTTTCTAGCGCCTCCTACGAGCAGTACTTC. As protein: CASSQRRVSSASYEQYF.

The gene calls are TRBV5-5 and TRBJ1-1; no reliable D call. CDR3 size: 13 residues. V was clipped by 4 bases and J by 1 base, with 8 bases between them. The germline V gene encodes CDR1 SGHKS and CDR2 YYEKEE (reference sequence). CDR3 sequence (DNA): TGTGCCAGCAGCCGGGAGGAGAACACTGAAGCTTTCTTT. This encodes CASSREENTEAFF.

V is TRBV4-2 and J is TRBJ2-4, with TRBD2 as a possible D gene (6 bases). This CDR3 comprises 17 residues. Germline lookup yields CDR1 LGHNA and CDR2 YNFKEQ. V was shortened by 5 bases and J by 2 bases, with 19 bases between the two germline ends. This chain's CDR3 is CASSTLGGAQTKNIQYF. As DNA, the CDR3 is TGTGCCAGCAGCACCTTAGGCGGGGCGCAGACCAAAAACATTCAGTACTTC.

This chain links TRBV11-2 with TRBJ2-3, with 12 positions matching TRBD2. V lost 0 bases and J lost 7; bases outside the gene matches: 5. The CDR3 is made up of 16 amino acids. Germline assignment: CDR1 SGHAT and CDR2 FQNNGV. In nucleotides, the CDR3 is TGTGCCAGCAGCTTAGAGCTAGCGGGAGGGGTATATACGCAGTATTTT. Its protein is CASSLELAGGVYTQYF. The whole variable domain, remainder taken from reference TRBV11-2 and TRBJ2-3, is EAGVAQSPRYKIIEKRQSVAFWCNPISGHATLYWYQQILGQGPKLLIQFQNNGVVDDSQLPKDRFSAERLKGVDSTLKIQPAKLEDSAVYLCASSLELAGGVYTQYFGPGTRLTVL.

The CDR3 region is CASSLGHSRGGYEQYF. CDR3 sequence (DNA): TGTGCCAGCAGCTTAGGCCATAGTCGGGGGGGCTACGAGCAGTACTTC. V and J are TRBV7-2 and TRBJ2-7, with 8 bases that match TRBD2. The CDR3 spans 16 residues. Germline lookup yields CDR1 SGHTA and CDR2 FQGNSA. Trimming took 1 base from V and 3 from J; bases not matched to a gene: 8.

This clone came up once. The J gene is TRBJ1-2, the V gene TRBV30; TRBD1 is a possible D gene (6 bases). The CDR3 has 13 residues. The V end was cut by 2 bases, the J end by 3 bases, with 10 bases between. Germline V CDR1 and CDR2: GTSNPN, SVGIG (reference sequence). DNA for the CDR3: TGTGCCTGGAGTCCAGGGGTGGACTATGGCTACACCTTC. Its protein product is CAWSPGVDYGYTF.

CDR3 protein: CASSQDSSTDTQYF. The CDR3 nucleotides read TGCGCCAGCAGCCAAGATAGTAGCACAGATACGCAGTATTTT. The V and J genes are TRBV4-1 and TRBJ2-3; D remains unclear. This CDR3 is 14 amino acids long. Germline loops: CDR1 MGHRA, CDR2 YSYEKL. Trimming pared 0 bases from V and 0 bases from J, leaving 4 bases between.

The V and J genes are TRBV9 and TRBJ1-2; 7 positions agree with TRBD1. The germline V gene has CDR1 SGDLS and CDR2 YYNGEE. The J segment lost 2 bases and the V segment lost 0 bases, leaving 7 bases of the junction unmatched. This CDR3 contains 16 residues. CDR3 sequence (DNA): TGTGCCAGCAGCGTAGGACAACAGGGGAGAAACTATGGCTACACCTTC. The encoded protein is CASSVGQQGRNYGYTF.

The CDR3 loop reads CASSIGKGRYEQYF. The CDR3 bases are TGTGCCAGTAGTATAGGGAAGGGACGGTACGAGCAGTACTTC. The rearrangement links TRBV19 to TRBJ2-7; D is tentatively TRBD1 or TRBD2 (5 bases each). The V end lost 1 base, the J end lost 4 bases, and 11 bases lay between the germline ends. Germline V gene lookup returns CDR1 LNHDA and CDR2 SQIVND (reference sequence). The CDR3 sequence is 14 residues long.

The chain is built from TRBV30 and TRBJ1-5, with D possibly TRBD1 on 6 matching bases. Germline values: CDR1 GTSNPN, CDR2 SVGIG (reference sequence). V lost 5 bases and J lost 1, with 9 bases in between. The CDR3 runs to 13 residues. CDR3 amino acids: CAWGGQSNQPQHF. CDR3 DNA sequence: TGTGCCTGGGGAGGACAGAGCAATCAGCCCCAGCATTTT.

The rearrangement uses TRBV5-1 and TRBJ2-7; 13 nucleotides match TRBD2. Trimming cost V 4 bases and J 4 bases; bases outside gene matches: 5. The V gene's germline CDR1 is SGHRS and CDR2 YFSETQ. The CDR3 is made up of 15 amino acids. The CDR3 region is CASSPGLAGMYEQYF. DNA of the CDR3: TGCGCCAGCAGCCCGGGACTAGCGGGAATGTACGAGCAGTACTTC.

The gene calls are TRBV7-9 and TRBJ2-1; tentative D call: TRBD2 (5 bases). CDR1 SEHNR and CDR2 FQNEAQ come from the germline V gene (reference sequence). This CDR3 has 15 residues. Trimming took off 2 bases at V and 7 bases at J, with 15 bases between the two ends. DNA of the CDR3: TGTGCCAGCAGCTTACTCTCGGGATCACTGAATGAGCAGTTCTTC. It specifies CASSLLSGSLNEQFF.

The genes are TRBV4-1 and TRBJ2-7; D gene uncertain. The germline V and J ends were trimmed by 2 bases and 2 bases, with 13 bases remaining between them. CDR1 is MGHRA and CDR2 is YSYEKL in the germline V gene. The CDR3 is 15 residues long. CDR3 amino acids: CASSQPFGQAYEQYF. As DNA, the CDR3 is TGCGCCAGCAGCCAACCCTTTGGGCAAGCCTACGAGCAGTACTTC.

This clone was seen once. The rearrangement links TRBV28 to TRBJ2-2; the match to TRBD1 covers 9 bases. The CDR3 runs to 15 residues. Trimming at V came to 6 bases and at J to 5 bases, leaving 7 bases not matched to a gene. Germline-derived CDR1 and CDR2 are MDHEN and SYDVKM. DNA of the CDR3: TGTGCCAGCAGCGGGTACAGGGGGCGGACCGGGGAGCTGTTTTTT. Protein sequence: CASSGYRGRTGELFF.

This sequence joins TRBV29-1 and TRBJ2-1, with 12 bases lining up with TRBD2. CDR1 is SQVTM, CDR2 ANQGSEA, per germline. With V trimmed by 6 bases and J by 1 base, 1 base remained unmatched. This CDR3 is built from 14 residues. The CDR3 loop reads CSVTSGRSYNEQFF. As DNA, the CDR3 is TGCAGCGTCACTAGCGGGAGGTCCTACAATGAGCAGTTCTTC.

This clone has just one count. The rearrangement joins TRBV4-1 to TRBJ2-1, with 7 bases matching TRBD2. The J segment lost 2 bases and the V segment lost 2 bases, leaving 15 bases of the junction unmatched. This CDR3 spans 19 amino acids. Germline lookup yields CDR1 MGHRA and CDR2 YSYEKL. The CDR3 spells CASSQQGLSPKLAYNEQFF. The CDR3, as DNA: TGCGCCAGCAGCCAACAGGGACTATCGCCGAAATTAGCCTACAATGAGCAGTTCTTC.

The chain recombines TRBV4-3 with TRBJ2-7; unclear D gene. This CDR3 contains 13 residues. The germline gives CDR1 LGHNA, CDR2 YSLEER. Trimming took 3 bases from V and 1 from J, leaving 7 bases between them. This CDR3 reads CASSHDMSYEQYF. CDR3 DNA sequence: TGCGCCAGCAGCCACGACATGTCCTACGAGCAGTACTTC.

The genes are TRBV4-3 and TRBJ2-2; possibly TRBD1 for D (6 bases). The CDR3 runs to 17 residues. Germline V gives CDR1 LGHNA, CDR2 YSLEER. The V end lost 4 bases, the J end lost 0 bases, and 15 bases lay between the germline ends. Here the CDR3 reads CASSLPPRGANTGELFF. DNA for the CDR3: TGCGCCAGCAGCCTCCCCCCCAGGGGCGCGAACACCGGGGAGCTGTTTTTT.